This is a list of T cell receptor beta chains from one sample in a study of blood T cells in healthy people across ages. Each CDR3 protein gets one entry after TCRdb re-called the 5' RACE reads with MiXCR. The data hold some 700,000 distinct CDR3 sequences, with 20% to 25% observed a single time. The sample was blood. The receptors shown here come from a man aged 65 to 79 in good health. Both conserved end residues are part of each CDR3. The D gene is left open where the match is weak. Not all rows give a size; the values are once, few, many and, for expanded clones, a class.

TRBD2	NA	TRBV28	TRBJ2-3	CASSSPGGGTDTQYF	TGTGCCAGCAGTTCGCCGGGGGGTGGCACAGATACGCAGTATTTT
NA	once	TRBV7-8	TRBJ2-7	CASTYRDSSYEQYF	TGTGCCAGCACTTACCGGGACTCATCCTACGAGCAGTACTTC
NA	NA	TRBV19	TRBJ2-5	CASSQGLPPYDERFF	TGTGCCAGTAGTCAAGGGCTCCCCCCGTACGATGAGCGGTTCTTC
NA	few	TRBV14	TRBJ2-7	CASSQHSPQYF	TGTGCCAGCAGCCAGCACAGCCCTCAGTACTTC
NA	NA	TRBV3-1	TRBJ1-6	CASSRRENSPLHF	TGTGCCAGCAGCCGCCGGGAGAATTCACCCCTCCACTTT
NA	few	TRBV5-1	TRBJ2-7	CASSLGRFASYEQYF	TGCGCCAGCAGCTTGGGCAGGTTCGCCTCCTACGAGCAGTACTTC
TRBD1	few	TRBV9	TRBJ2-1	CASNRGGYNEQFF	TGTGCCAGCAACAGGGGCGGGTACAATGAGCAGTTCTTC
TRBD1	few	TRBV5-1	TRBJ2-7	CASSTSGTGNYEQYF	TGCGCCAGCAGCACATCCGGGACAGGCAACTACGAGCAGTACTTC
TRBD1	NA	TRBV5-6	TRBJ2-2	CASSGRRQGWTGELFF	TGTGCCAGCAGCGGTCGCCGACAGGGGTGGACCGGGGAGCTGTTTTTT
NA	NA	TRBV6-6	TRBJ2-5	CASSYPGQGTQETQYF	TGTGCCAGCAGTTACCCGGGTCAGGGAACGCAAGAGACCCAGTACTTC
NA	few	TRBV6-6	TRBJ2-5	CASSYFMAKTYETQYF	TGTGCCAGCAGTTACTTTATGGCCAAGACGTATGAGACCCAGTACTTC
NA	NA	TRBV5-1	TRBJ2-4	CASSLGGTYIQYF	TGCGCCAGCAGCTTGGGGGGGACGTACATTCAGTACTTC
NA	few	TRBV18	TRBJ2-5	CASSPGDPGQTQYF	TGTGCCAGCTCACCGGGGGACCCAGGGCAGACCCAGTACTTC
NA	NA	TRBV5-1	TRBJ1-4	CASSLVQPGKKEKLFF	TGCGCCAGCAGCTTGGTGCAGCCGGGTAAGAAGGAAAAACTGTTTTTT
TRBD2	NA	TRBV12-3/TRBV12-4	TRBJ2-1	CASSLFSGTSYNEQFF	TGTGCCAGCAGTCTTTTCAGCGGGACCTCCTACAATGAGCAGTTCTTC
NA	few	TRBV20-1	TRBJ2-7	CSVPRGLSYEQYF	TGCAGTGTTCCCAGGGGTCTCTCCTACGAGCAGTACTTC
NA	NA	TRBV7-9	TRBJ1-6	CASQGDQGNSPLHF	TGTGCCAGCCAAGGCGACCAGGGCAATTCACCCCTCCACTTT